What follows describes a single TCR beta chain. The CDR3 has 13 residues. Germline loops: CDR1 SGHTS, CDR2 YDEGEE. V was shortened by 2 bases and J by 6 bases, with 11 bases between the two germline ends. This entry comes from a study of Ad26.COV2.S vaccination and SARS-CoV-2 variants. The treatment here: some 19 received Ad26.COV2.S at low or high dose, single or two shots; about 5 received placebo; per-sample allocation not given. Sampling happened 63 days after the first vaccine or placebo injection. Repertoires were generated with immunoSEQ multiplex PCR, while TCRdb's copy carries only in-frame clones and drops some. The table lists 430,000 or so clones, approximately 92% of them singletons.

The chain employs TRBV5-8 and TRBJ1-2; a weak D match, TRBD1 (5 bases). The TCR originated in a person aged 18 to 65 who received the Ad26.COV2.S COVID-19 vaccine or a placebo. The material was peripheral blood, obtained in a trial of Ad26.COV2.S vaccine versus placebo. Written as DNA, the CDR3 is TGTGCCAGCAGCTTCGGGCAGGGAGATGGCTACACCTTC. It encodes CASSFGQGDGYTF.